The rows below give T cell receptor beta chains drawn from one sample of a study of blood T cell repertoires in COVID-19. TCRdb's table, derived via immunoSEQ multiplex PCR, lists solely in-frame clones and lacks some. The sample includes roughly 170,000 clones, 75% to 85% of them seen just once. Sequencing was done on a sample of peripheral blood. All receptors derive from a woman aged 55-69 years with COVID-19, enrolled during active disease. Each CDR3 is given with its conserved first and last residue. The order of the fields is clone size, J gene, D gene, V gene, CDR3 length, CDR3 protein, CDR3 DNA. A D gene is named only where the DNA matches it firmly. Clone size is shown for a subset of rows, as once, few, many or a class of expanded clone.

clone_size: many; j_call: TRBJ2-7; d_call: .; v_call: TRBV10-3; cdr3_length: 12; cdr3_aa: CAISMSEYEQYF; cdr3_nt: TGTGCCATCAGTATGTCAGAATACGAGCAGTACTTC
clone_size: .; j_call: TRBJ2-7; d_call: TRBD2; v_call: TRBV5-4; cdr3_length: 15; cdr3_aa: CASSALAGGFYEQYF; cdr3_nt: TGTGCCAGCAGCGCCTTAGCGGGGGGATTCTACGAGCAGTACTTC
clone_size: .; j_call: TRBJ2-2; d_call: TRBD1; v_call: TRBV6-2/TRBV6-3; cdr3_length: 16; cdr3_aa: CASSYRQGQGSGELFF; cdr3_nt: TGTGCCAGCAGTTATCGACAGGGTCAAGGCTCCGGGGAGCTGTTTTTT
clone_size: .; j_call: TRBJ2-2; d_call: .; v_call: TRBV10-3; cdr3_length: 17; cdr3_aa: CAISAGPGLSNTGELFF; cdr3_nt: TGTGCCATCAGTGCCGGGCCGGGACTTTCGAACACCGGGGAGCTGTTTTTT
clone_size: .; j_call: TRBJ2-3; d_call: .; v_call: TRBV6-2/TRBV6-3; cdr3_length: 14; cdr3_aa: CASSPSGSTDTQYF; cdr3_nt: TGTGCCAGCAGCCCCAGCGGGTCAACAGATACGCAGTATTTT
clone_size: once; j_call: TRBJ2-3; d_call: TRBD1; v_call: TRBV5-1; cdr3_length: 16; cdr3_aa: CASSLVGQGSMDTQYF; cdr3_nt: TGCGCCAGCAGCTTGGTTGGACAGGGATCCATGGATACGCAGTATTTT
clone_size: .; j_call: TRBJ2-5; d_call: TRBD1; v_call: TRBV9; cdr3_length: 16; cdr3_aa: CASSDTGTEYLETQYF; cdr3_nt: TGTGCCAGCAGCGACACCGGGACAGAATACTTGGAGACCCAGTACTTC
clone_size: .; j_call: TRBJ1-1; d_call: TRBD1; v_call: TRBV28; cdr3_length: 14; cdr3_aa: CASRTGGTDTEAFF; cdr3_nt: TGTGCCAGCAGGACAGGGGGCACGGACACTGAAGCTTTCTTT
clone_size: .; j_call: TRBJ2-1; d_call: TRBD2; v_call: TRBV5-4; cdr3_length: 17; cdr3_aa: CASRGLAGSSSYNEQFF; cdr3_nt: TGTGCCAGTCGGGGACTAGCGGGGTCGAGCTCCTACAATGAGCAGTTCTTC
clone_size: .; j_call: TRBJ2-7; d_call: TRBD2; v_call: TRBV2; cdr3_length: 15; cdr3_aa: CASRTRSGMGGEQYF; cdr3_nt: TGTGCCAGCAGGACCCGCAGCGGGATGGGCGGCGAGCAGTACTTC
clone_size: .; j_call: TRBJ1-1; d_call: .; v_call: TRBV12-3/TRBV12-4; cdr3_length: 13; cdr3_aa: CASSLAANTEAFF; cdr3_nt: TGTGCCAGCAGTTTAGCAGCCAACACTGAAGCTTTCTTT